Sequencing of this T cell receptor (beta chain) was carried out in a study of cytomegalovirus exposure and HLA in healthy donors. Clones were sequenced by immunoSEQ multiplex PCR, and TCRdb holds only the in-frame ones, with some missing. The sample contains some 200,000 clones, around nine tenths of which appear only once. The source is a woman between 18 and 29 years old in good health and CMV-seronegative. What was sequenced was PBMCs.

The CDR3 reads CASSYTTTGNTGELFF. CDR3 sequence (DNA): TGTGCCAGCAGCTACACCACGACAGGAAACACCGGGGAGCTGTTTTTT. This chain connects TRBV2 to TRBJ2-2, with D perhaps matching TRBD1 (6 bases). The CDR3 is 16 residues long. CDR1 is SNHLY, CDR2 FYNNEI, per germline. Trimming cost V 6 bases and J 2 bases, with 16 bases left between them.